The 15 T cell receptor beta chains below come from one sample, sequenced in a study of cytotoxic CD8 clonotypes in ibrutinib-treated CLL. Assay: immunoSEQ multiplex PCR; the TCRdb copy retains only in-frame clones and omits some. The sample comprises about 150,000 clones, 60% to 85% of which are singletons, and roughly 4.7% rests with the top ten. The sequencing here drew on PBMCs, taken after 24 months of ibrutinib treatment. The receptor set was obtained from a human donor with chronic lymphocytic leukemia.

The gene calls are TRBV7-3 and TRBJ1-2; no clear D gene. V was shortened by 6 bases and J by 3 bases, with 17 bases between the two germline ends. The germline gives CDR1 SGHTA, CDR2 FQGTGA. The CDR3 loop spans 15 amino acids. CDR3 sequence reads: CASRPNVVGHYGYTF. The DNA of the CDR3 is TGTGCCAGCAGACCGAATGTGGTGGGTCACTATGGCTACACCTTC.

The J gene is TRBJ1-5, the V gene TRBV7-2, with D perhaps matching TRBD1 (6 bases). The V and J ends lost 4 bases and 4 bases respectively, with 14 bases between them. The CDR3 is 15 residues long. Germline-derived CDR1 and CDR2 are SGHTA and FQGNSA. The chain's CDR3 is CASSWGAGLNQPQHF. CDR3 coding DNA: TGTGCCAGCAGCTGGGGGGCAGGGCTTAATCAGCCCCAGCATTTT.

In its sample, this clone was seen once. The genes are TRBV28 and TRBJ2-3; D is uncertain. Germline assignment: CDR1 MDHEN and CDR2 SYDVKM. This CDR3 spans 12 amino acids. The ends were cut back, 5 bases at V and 0 bases at J, with 3 bases in the middle. Here the CDR3 reads CASSASTDTQYF. The CDR3, as DNA: TGTGCCAGCAGTGCTAGCACAGATACGCAGTATTTT. Variable domain in full (rest from reference TRBV28 and TRBJ2-3): DVKVTQSSRYLVKRTGEKVFLECVQDMDHENMFWYRQDPGLGLRLIYFSYDVKMKEKGDIPEGYSVSREKKERFSLILESASTNQTSMYLCASSASTDTQYFGPGTRLTVL.

The chain joins TRBV7-2 to TRBJ2-7, with TRBD2 as a possible D gene (6 bases). The ends were cut back, 5 bases at V and 2 bases at J, with 16 bases in the middle. The CDR3 is made up of 15 amino acids. The germline V gene has CDR1 SGHTA and CDR2 FQGNSA. This CDR3 is CASSRGLAPAYEQYF. CDR3 bases: TGTGCCAGCAGCCGAGGGCTAGCGCCCGCCTACGAGCAGTACTTC.

The chain employs TRBV28 and TRBJ2-7, with 9 bases identical to TRBD1. The V gene end was trimmed by 6 bases and the J gene end by 0 bases; junction bases not matched to a gene: 3. Germline CDR1 MDHEN, CDR2 SYDVKM. The CDR3 is 14 residues long. The CDR3 sequence is CASRATGGSYEQYF. CDR3 sequence (DNA): TGTGCCAGCAGAGCGACAGGGGGCTCCTACGAGCAGTACTTC.

In this sample, this clone turned up a few times. The chain combines TRBV2 with TRBJ1-1; D is ambiguous. V shed 7 bases and J shed 4 bases, with 19 bases lying between them. There are 15 residues in the CDR3. Germline V gene lookup returns CDR1 SNHLY and CDR2 FYNNEI. The CDR3 region is CASTMTPPAGTEAFF. The CDR3 DNA is TGTGCCAGCACCATGACACCACCTGCGGGCACTGAAGCTTTCTTT.

The CDR3: CASSLVSGQVHEQYF. CDR3 DNA: TGTGCCAGCAGTTTAGTTTCGGGACAGGTACACGAGCAGTACTTC. V gene TRBV28 combines with J gene TRBJ2-7; 8 bases map to TRBD1. Germline V gives CDR1 MDHEN, CDR2 SYDVKM. The CDR3 covers 15 residues. With 2 bases clipped from V and 5 bases from J, the junction kept 8 bases outside the gene matches.

This clone was detected many times. This chain joins TRBV7-2 and TRBJ2-3; 8 nucleotides match TRBD2. The CDR3 length is 15 residues. Trimming cost V 5 bases and J 3 bases; bases outside gene matches: 7. The germline V gene encodes CDR1 SGHTA and CDR2 FQGNSA. DNA of the CDR3: TGTGCCAGCAGCCGGGGGGGCAGGGGTACAGATACGCAGTATTTT. Encoded protein: CASSRGGRGTDTQYF. The whole variable domain, filled in from reference TRBV7-2 and TRBJ2-3, reads GAGVSQSPSNKVTEKGKDVELRCDPISGHTALYWYRQSLGQGLEFLIYFQGNSAPDKSGLPSDRFSAERTGGSVSTLTIQRTQQEDSAVYLCASSRGGRGTDTQYFGPGTRLTVL.

This clone came up a few times. The genes are TRBV19 and TRBJ1-1, with a weak D call TRBD1 (5 bases). V was clipped by 1 base and J by 2 bases, with 14 bases between them. Looked up from germline, CDR1 is LNHDA and CDR2 is SQIVND (reference sequence). The CDR3 loop spans 16 amino acids. DNA for the CDR3: TGTGCCAGTAGTATAGGCCCAGGGAGGTTAAACACTGAAGCTTTCTTT. As protein: CASSIGPGRLNTEAFF.

This chain connects TRBV7-3 to TRBJ1-1; D is unclear. The CDR3 has 13 residues. V gave up 0 bases and J gave up 8 bases, with 10 bases separating them. Germline V CDR1 and CDR2: SGHTA, FQGTGA. Written as DNA, the CDR3 is TGTGCCAGCAGCTTAACTTGGGCAACCGAAGCTTTCTTT. This sequence encodes CASSLTWATEAFF.

This chain uses TRBV4-3 with TRBJ1-1, with a weak D call TRBD1 (5 bases). The CDR3 totals 15 residues. The germline V gene encodes CDR1 LGHNA and CDR2 YSLEER. Trimming pared 4 bases from V and 8 bases from J, leaving 20 bases between. CDR3 sequence: CASSPGVWGTGEAFF. CDR3 nucleotide sequence: TGCGCCAGCAGCCCCGGGGTCTGGGGCACGGGGGAAGCTTTCTTT.

The chain has TRBV28 and TRBJ2-7; 11 positions match TRBD1. In germline, CDR1 is MDHEN, CDR2 SYDVKM. This CDR3 has 12 residues. V gave up 10 bases and J gave up 4 bases; unmatched junction bases: 3. CDR3 sequence reads: CATRDRGYEQYF. CDR3 DNA: TGTGCCACCCGGGACAGGGGGTACGAGCAGTACTTC.

Note on this clone: Its ends do not fully match the called genes, so a read error is possible. The CDR3, as DNA: TGTGCCGGCAGTCCCCCCGCCGGGACTAGGGAGTCAGATACGCAGTATTTT. This gives the protein CAGSPPAGTRESDTQYF. The V gene is TRBV27, the J gene TRBJ2-3, with 8 positions matching TRBD2. The CDR3 is 17 amino acids. Germline lookup yields CDR1 MNHEY and CDR2 SMNVEV (reference sequence).

This sequence joins TRBV6-1 and TRBJ2-2; TRBD1 matches 7 bases. The V segment lost 4 bases and the J segment 2 bases; nucleotides outside the gene matches: 4. Looked up from germline, CDR1 is MNHNS and CDR2 is SASEGT. This CDR3 comprises 15 residues. DNA of the CDR3: TGTGCCAGCAGTGGGGGGACAGCCAACACCGGGGAGCTGTTTTTT. This translates into CASSGGTANTGELFF.

The chain combines TRBV7-6 with TRBJ2-7, with D perhaps TRBD1 (6 bases). This CDR3 contains 13 residues. Per germline, CDR1 SGHVS and CDR2 FNYEAQ. Between the trimmed V and J ends, which lost 5 bases and 2 bases, there was a span of 10 bases. The CDR3 DNA reads TGTGCCAGCAGCCAACAGGGACCCTACGAGCAGTACTTC. Protein sequence: CASSQQGPYEQYF.